This T cell receptor (beta chain) was identified in a study of T cells after yellow fever vaccination. General study results and limits: Post-booster samples contained most primary-vaccination clones (approximately 96% CD4, about 90% CD8).

CDR1 and CDR2 (germline): KGHSH, LQKENI. Trimming stripped 3 bases from V and 5 bases from J, with 5 bases between. The CDR3 has 12 residues. This clonotype was observed many times. No antigen is known for it. TCRdb ran MiXCR on the 5' RACE reads and lists one entry per CDR3 protein. This table has some 500,000 distinct CDR3 sequences, roughly 14% appearing once. The TCR sequence derives from a man aged 25 to 40 who received the YFV17D yellow fever vaccine. The source material was PBMCs, sampled on the day of the yellow fever booster vaccination. The rearrangement uses TRBV18 and TRBJ2-1; D is unresolved. The CDR3 reads CASSPTHNEQFF. CDR3 DNA sequence: TGTGCCAGCTCACCCACGCACAATGAGCAGTTCTTC.